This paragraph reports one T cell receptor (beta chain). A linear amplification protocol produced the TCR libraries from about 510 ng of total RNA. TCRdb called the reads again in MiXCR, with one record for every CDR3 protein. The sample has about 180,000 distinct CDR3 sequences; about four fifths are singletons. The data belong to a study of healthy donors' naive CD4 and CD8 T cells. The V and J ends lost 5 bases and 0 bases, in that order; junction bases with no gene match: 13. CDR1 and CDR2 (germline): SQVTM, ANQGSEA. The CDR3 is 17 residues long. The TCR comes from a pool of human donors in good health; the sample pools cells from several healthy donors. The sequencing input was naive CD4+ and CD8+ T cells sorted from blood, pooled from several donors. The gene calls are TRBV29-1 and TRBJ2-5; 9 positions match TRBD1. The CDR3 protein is CSVSRQGGSGYQETQYF. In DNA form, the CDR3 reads TGCAGCGTTTCACGACAGGGGGGTTCAGGGTACCAAGAGACCCAGTACTTC.